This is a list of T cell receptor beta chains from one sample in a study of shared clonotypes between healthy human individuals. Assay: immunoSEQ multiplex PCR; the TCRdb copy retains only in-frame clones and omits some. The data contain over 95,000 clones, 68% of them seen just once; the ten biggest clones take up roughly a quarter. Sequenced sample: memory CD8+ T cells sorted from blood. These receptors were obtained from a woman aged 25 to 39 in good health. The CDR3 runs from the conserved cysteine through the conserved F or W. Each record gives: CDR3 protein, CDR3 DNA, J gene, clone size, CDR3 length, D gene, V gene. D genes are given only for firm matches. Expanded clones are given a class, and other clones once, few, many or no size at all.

CDR3: CASSSSGWPVWGYF
DNA: TGTGCCAGCAGTTCGTCGGGTTGGCCGGTCTGGGGGTACTTC
J: TRBJ2-7
size: NA
length: 14
D: NA
V: TRBV28

CDR3: CASSLVGLAVTSTDTQYF
DNA: TGTGCCAGCAGCCTTGTGGGTCTAGCGGTGACATCGACAGATACGCAGTATTTT
J: TRBJ2-3
size: few
length: 18
D: TRBD2
V: TRBV5-4

CDR3: CASSQEGSKETQYF
DNA: TGCGCCAGCAGCCAAGAGGGCTCAAAAGAGACCCAGTACTTC
J: TRBJ2-5
size: NA
length: 14
D: NA
V: TRBV4-1

CDR3: CASSLSGTGLQRGTEAFF
DNA: TGTGCCAGCAGTTTATCCGGGACAGGCCTCCAGAGGGGAACTGAAGCTTTCTTT
J: TRBJ1-1
size: NA
length: 18
D: TRBD1
V: TRBV27

CDR3: CASSAMRTEDVDYGYTF
DNA: TGTGCCAGCAGTGCTATGCGGACGGAAGATGTTGACTATGGCTACACCTTC
J: TRBJ1-2
size: few
length: 17
D: NA
V: TRBV25-1

CDR3: CASSAQDTGELFF
DNA: TGTGCCAGCAGCGCACAGGACACCGGGGAGCTGTTTTTT
J: TRBJ2-2
size: few
length: 13
D: NA
V: TRBV6-4

CDR3: CASSPDREAETQYF
DNA: TGTGCCAGCAGCCCGGACAGGGAGGCAGAGACCCAGTACTTC
J: TRBJ2-5
size: NA
length: 14
D: TRBD1
V: TRBV7-2

CDR3: CASTAGGPYEQYF
DNA: TGTGCCAGCACCGCGGGAGGGCCGTACGAGCAGTACTTC
J: TRBJ2-7
size: NA
length: 13
D: TRBD2
V: TRBV5-8

CDR3: CATSGTKYEQYF
DNA: TGTGCCACCTCCGGGACTAAGTACGAGCAGTACTTC
J: TRBJ2-7
size: NA
length: 12
D: TRBD2
V: TRBV2

CDR3: CASSEAWTGSYEQYF
DNA: TGTGCCAGCAGTGAAGCCTGGACTGGTTCCTACGAGCAGTACTTC
J: TRBJ2-7
size: NA
length: 15
D: NA
V: TRBV6-1

CDR3: CASSLSFGLNTEAFF
DNA: TGTGCCAGCAGTTTATCGTTCGGTTTGAACACTGAAGCTTTCTTT
J: TRBJ1-1
size: NA
length: 15
D: NA
V: TRBV27

CDR3: CASSFGGPDGSNYGYTF
DNA: TGTGCCAGCAGCTTCGGGGGCCCCGACGGATCCAACTATGGCTACACCTTC
J: TRBJ1-2
size: NA
length: 17
D: NA
V: TRBV13

CDR3: CASSTGLAGDTQYF
DNA: TGTGCCAGCAGTACTGGACTAGCGGGAGATACGCAGTATTTT
J: TRBJ2-3
size: NA
length: 14
D: TRBD2
V: TRBV2

CDR3: CASSAVAGHQETQYF
DNA: TGTGCCAGCAGTGCGGTAGCGGGGCACCAAGAGACCCAGTACTTC
J: TRBJ2-5
size: NA
length: 15
D: TRBD2
V: TRBV25-1

CDR3: CASSYSQEGAEEQYF
DNA: TGTGCCAGCAGTTACTCTCAGGAGGGGGCAGAGGAGCAGTACTTC
J: TRBJ2-7
size: NA
length: 15
D: NA
V: TRBV6-5

CDR3: CASSFSGAQESYNEQFF
DNA: TGTGCCAGCAGCTTTTCCGGGGCCCAGGAATCCTACAATGAGCAGTTCTTC
J: TRBJ2-1
size: many
length: 17
D: NA
V: TRBV7-8

CDR3: CASSSQIPKINYEQYF
DNA: TGTGCCAGCAGTTCTCAAATCCCAAAGATTAACTACGAGCAGTACTTC
J: TRBJ2-7
size: NA
length: 16
D: NA
V: TRBV28

CDR3: CASSEAGTASNQPQHF
DNA: TGTGCCAGCAGTGAAGCGGGGACAGCCAGCAATCAGCCCCAGCATTTT
J: TRBJ1-5
size: NA
length: 16
D: TRBD1
V: TRBV2

CDR3: CASSLDVLSNQPQHF
DNA: TGTGCCAGCAGCTTAGACGTTCTTAGCAATCAGCCCCAGCATTTT
J: TRBJ1-5
size: NA
length: 15
D: NA
V: TRBV7-2

CDR3: CASSEATEGGYEQFF
DNA: TGTGCCAGCAGTGAAGCGACGGAAGGGGGTTATGAGCAGTTCTTC
J: TRBJ2-1
size: NA
length: 15
D: NA
V: TRBV6-1